This T cell receptor beta chain was recovered during a study of tumor-infiltrating lymphocytes in localized non-small cell lung cancer. Study outcomes and limitations: Recurrence-free survival showed no association with tumor T-cell fraction.

To note about this clone: Antigen: not known.

The CDR3 is made up of 14 amino acids. Trimming removed 6 bases from V and 3 bases from J, with 15 bases in between. The germline CDR1 and CDR2 sequences are MNHEY and SVGAGI. Some clones are missing from TCRdb's copy, which holds only in-frame ones; the method was immunoSEQ multiplex PCR. Of about 12,000 clones listed, approximately 80% are singletons. The sample comprised lung tumor tissue. The TCR was taken from a human donor with non-small cell lung cancer. The rearrangement links TRBV6-5 to TRBJ2-7; D perhaps matches TRBD2 (6 bases). CDR3 amino acids: CASSLLGGNYEQYF. CDR3 nucleotide sequence: TGTGCCAGCAGCTTGCTGGGGGGTAACTACGAGCAGTACTTC.